These 17 T cell receptor beta chains share one sample of origin, sequenced in a study of Graves' ophthalmopathy and Graves' hyperthyroidism. RNA transcripts yielded amplified TCR beta CDR3 regions. Scientists carried out first-round RT-PCR using HTBI primers and then a second-round multiplex PCR. Each CDR3 protein is one row after TCRdb ran MiXCR on the multiplex PCR reads. Seen here are 600,000 to 700,000 distinct CDR3 sequences, roughly two fifths observed once, and the top ten hold 3.3%. Material: peripheral blood. The receptors originated from an adult man with Graves' ophthalmopathy.

This clonotype has just one count. The gene calls are TRBV19 and TRBJ1-2, with D possibly TRBD1 on 5 matching bases. V gave up 4 bases and J gave up 12 bases, with 18 bases separating them. Germline V lookup: CDR1 LNHDA, CDR2 SQIVND (reference sequence). This CDR3 spans 13 amino acids. The CDR3 reads CASSTGRVWSHTF. The CDR3, as DNA: TGTGCCAGTAGTACGGGGCGGGTTTGGAGCCACACCTTC.

This clonotype showed up many times. V gene TRBV6-6 combines with J gene TRBJ2-7; D ambiguous. V lost 0 bases, J lost 3 bases, and 6 bases lay in between. The CDR3 extends over 13 amino acids. Looked up from germline, CDR1 is MNHNY and CDR2 is SVGAGI (reference sequence). The DNA of the CDR3 is TGTGCCAGCAGTTACTCTCCCGACTACGAGCAGTACTTC. Translating gives CASSYSPDYEQYF.

This chain joins TRBV7-9 and TRBJ2-5; either TRBD1 or TRBD2 may fit D (5 bases each). Trimming removed 11 bases from V and 4 bases from J, with 17 bases in between. The CDR3 consists of 13 residues. Germline V CDR1 and CDR2: SEHNR, FQNEAQ (reference sequence). The CDR3 DNA reads TGTGCCCCGGGGCAGGATGCCCTAGAGACCCAGTACTTC. Amino acids: CAPGQDALETQYF.

This clonotype was counted a few times. The chain links TRBV30 to TRBJ1-2, with D uncertain. This CDR3 spans 11 amino acids. V lost 0 bases to trimming and J lost 11 bases, with 10 bases between them. Germline CDR1 reads GTSNPN; CDR2 reads SVGIG (reference sequence). CDR3 nucleotides: TGTGCCTGGAGTGTCCTGACCGAATACACCTTC. This sequence encodes CAWSVLTEYTF.

To note about this clonotype: One junction end does not reproduce the germline sequence, and a read error may be involved. This chain's CDR3 is CSARPHRGTNEELFF. The CDR3 bases are TGCAGTGCTAGACCTCACCGGGGAACTAATGAAGAACTGTTTTTT. V and J are TRBV20-1 and TRBJ1-4; D is undetermined. This CDR3 has 15 amino acids. Germline CDR1 and CDR2: DFQATT and SNEGSKA (reference sequence).

This clonotype was observed a handful of times. The chain recombines TRBV19 with TRBJ2-7; TRBD1 matches 9 bases. There are 14 residues in the CDR3. V shed 7 bases and J 3 bases; nucleotides not matched to a gene: 7. The germline V gene encodes CDR1 LNHDA and CDR2 SQIVND (reference sequence). The CDR3 coding sequence is TGTGCCAGTACCGTTGGACAGGGGAGCTACGAGCAGTACTTC. As protein: CASTVGQGSYEQYF.

This clonotype was observed at least ten times. J is TRBJ1-1 and V is TRBV29-1; 7 nucleotides line up with TRBD1. V shed 7 bases, J shed 6 bases, and the junction held 11 bases outside the gene matches. The CDR3 runs 13 residues. CDR1 is SQVTM and CDR2 is ANQGSEA in the germline V gene. Written as DNA, the CDR3 is TGCAGCGCCCTGGACAGGCAGCGGGCTGAAGCTTTCTTT. Amino acid sequence: CSALDRQRAEAFF.

The table lists this clonotype with many counts. This sequence joins TRBV7-6 and TRBJ1-5; TRBD1 might be the D (5 bases). Trimming stripped 5 bases from V and 6 bases from J, with 14 bases between. Germline V gene sequence: CDR1 SGHVS, CDR2 FNYEAQ. This CDR3 is built from 14 residues. The chain's CDR3 is CASSLAEGSQPQHF. DNA of the CDR3: TGTGCCAGCAGCCTGGCTGAGGGGAGTCAGCCCCAGCATTTT.

The genes are TRBV14 and TRBJ1-1; D remains unclear. The V and J ends lost 11 bases and 0 bases respectively, with 7 bases between them. This CDR3 has 11 residues. Germline V gene sequence: CDR1 SGHDN, CDR2 FVKESK. The CDR3 region has the DNA TGTGCCGGCACAGTGAACACTGAAGCTTTCTTT. Its translation: CAGTVNTEAFF.

V is TRBV27 and J is TRBJ1-1, with D possibly matching TRBD1 (5 bases). The V end lost 6 bases, the J end lost 11 bases, and 13 bases lay between the germline ends. Germline lookup yields CDR1 MNHEY and CDR2 SMNVEV (reference sequence). The CDR3 covers 11 residues. CDR3 protein: CASSPGLRAFF. CDR3 sequence (DNA): TGTGCCAGCAGCCCAGGGTTGAGGGCTTTCTTT.

At least ten counts were recorded for this clonotype. The chain combines TRBV7-9 with TRBJ1-3, with no clear D. V was shortened by 3 bases and J by 0 bases, with 9 bases between the two germline ends. Germline assignment: CDR1 SEHNR and CDR2 FQNEAQ (reference sequence). CDR3 length: 15 residues. For the CDR3, the DNA is TGTGCCAGCAGCTTCCTTTTAGACTCTGGAAACACCATATATTTT. Translating gives CASSFLLDSGNTIYF. The variable domain in full, completed from reference TRBV7-9 and TRBJ1-3, reads DTGVSQNPRHKITKRGQNVTFRCDPISEHNRLYWYRQTLGQGPEFLTYFQNEAQLEKSRLLSDRFSAERPKGSFSTLEIQRTEQGDSAMYLCASSFLLDSGNTIYFGEGSWLTVV.

This clonotype was counted a few times. CDR3 amino acids: CASSIGGSEQYF. CDR3 DNA sequence: TGTGCCAGTAGTATCGGGGGAAGCGAGCAGTACTTC. The chain joins TRBV19 to TRBJ2-7; a weak D match, TRBD2 (6 bases). Looked up from germline, CDR1 is LNHDA and CDR2 is SQIVND (reference sequence). The CDR3 length is 12 residues. The V end was cut by 3 bases, the J end by 6 bases, with 9 bases between.

Of note for this clonotype: Sequence at one end of the junction differs from germline and may be a read error. This chain connects TRBV15 to TRBJ2-6; D perhaps matches TRBD1 (5 bases). CDR1 LNHNV and CDR2 YYDKDF come from the germline V gene (reference sequence). The CDR3 loop spans 11 amino acids. This CDR3 reads CATSVQDTEAF. The DNA for the CDR3 is TGTGCCACCAGCGTCCAGGACACTGAAGCTTTC.

V is TRBV2 and J is TRBJ2-3, with D tentatively TRBD2 (5 bases). The V end lost 7 bases, the J end lost 2 bases, and 7 bases lay between the germline ends. Germline values: CDR1 SNHLY, CDR2 FYNNEI. CDR3 length: 12 residues. The CDR3 region has the DNA TGTGCCAGCACCCTAGCCACAGATACGCAGTATTTT. Protein product: CASTLATDTQYF.

Of note for this clonotype: One end of the junction varies from germline; a read error may be responsible. The rearrangement joins TRBV11-2 to TRBJ1-4; D ambiguous. This CDR3 is built from 14 residues. Germline CDR1 and CDR2: SGHAT and FQNNGV. The DNA of the CDR3 is TGCGCCAGCAGCCAAGTCCAGACCAATGAAAAACTGTTTTTT. Translating gives CASSQVQTNEKLFF.

The J gene is TRBJ1-3, the V gene TRBV19; 9 nucleotides match TRBD1. The CDR3 covers 17 residues. Germline V CDR1 and CDR2: LNHDA, SQIVND (reference sequence). V dropped 6 bases and J dropped 6; count of bases not matched to a gene: 15. The CDR3 nucleotides read TGTGCCAGTAGCACGCAATCACCGGGACAGGGTTTAAACACCATATATTTT. It specifies CASSTQSPGQGLNTIYF.

The chain recombines TRBV10-3 with TRBJ2-7; weak D call: TRBD2 (6 bases). In germline, CDR1 is ENHRY, CDR2 SYGVKD. This CDR3 has 12 amino acids. V was trimmed by 10 bases and J by 7 bases, leaving 17 bases between them. The CDR3 nucleotides read TGTGCCAGCGGGACGGTGGCAGGGGAGCAGTACTTC. It translates to CASGTVAGEQYF.